The 11 T cell receptor beta chains reported below all come from one sample, sequenced in a study of blood T cells in healthy people across ages. A sample-barcoded 5' primer and a J-beta primer mix were used in a second PCR of about 7 to 12 cycles. One entry per CDR3 protein, called by TCRdb with MiXCR from the 5' RACE reads. The data contain 920,000 or so distinct CDR3 sequences, 45% of them singletons. The sequencing input was blood. The receptor source for this set is a woman aged 55-69 years in good health.

The chain links TRBV29-1 to TRBJ2-3; TRBD2 is a possible D gene (5 bases). The germline CDR1 and CDR2 sequences are SQVTM and ANQGSEA. The CDR3 is 15 amino acids. Trimming left V 2 bases short and J 5 bases short, with 17 bases between. The CDR3 sequence: CSVESGGRGIDTQYF. In nucleotides, the CDR3 is TGCAGCGTTGAAAGTGGTGGGAGAGGAATAGATACGCAGTATTTT.

This clonotype has just a few counts. J is TRBJ1-2 and V is TRBV5-6; 9 bases agree with TRBD1. The CDR3 is 15 amino acids. Germline CDR1 is SGHDT and CDR2 is YYEEEE. The ends lost 0 bases at V and 4 bases at J; junction bases unmatched: 4. The CDR3 protein is CASSLAGQGPYGYTF. The CDR3 DNA sequence: TGTGCCAGCAGCTTGGCGGGACAGGGACCCTATGGCTACACCTTC.

The genes are TRBV12-3 or TRBV12-4 and TRBJ2-4; 13 bases align to TRBD2. This CDR3 is 18 amino acids long. Germline trimming cut 4 bases from V and 0 bases from J; bases unmatched to any gene: 6. This CDR3 is CASSSGTSGALAKNIQYF. The DNA for the CDR3 is TGTGCCAGCAGTTCCGGGACTAGCGGGGCCCTAGCCAAAAACATTCAGTACTTC.

This chain links TRBV2 with TRBJ2-7, with D possibly TRBD1 on 6 matching bases. Looked up from germline, CDR1 is SNHLY and CDR2 is FYNNEI. This CDR3 has 11 residues. The V end lost 8 bases, the J end lost 5 bases, and 10 bases lay between the germline ends. The CDR3 here is CASSDSNEQYF. For the CDR3, the DNA is TGTGCCAGCTCGGACAGCAACGAGCAGTACTTC.

The CDR3 bases are TGCGCCAGCGAAGAGGGGGCCCGTCCAGATACGCAGTATTTT. This translates into CASEEGARPDTQYF. This chain joins TRBV5-1 and TRBJ2-3; 7 bases match TRBD1. Germline CDR1 and CDR2: SGHRS and YFSETQ. Losses at the gene ends were 7 bases for V and 4 bases for J; bases not matched to a gene: 9. This CDR3 comprises 14 residues.

The rearrangement joins TRBV20-1 to TRBJ1-6; 7 positions match TRBD1. V lost 5 bases and J lost 3; bases outside the gene matches: 7. CDR1 DFQATT and CDR2 SNEGSKA come from the germline V gene (reference sequence). The CDR3 covers 15 residues. CDR3 amino acids: CSAADRVGYNSPLHF. CDR3 in DNA: TGCAGTGCTGCCGACAGGGTGGGCTATAATTCACCCCTCCACTTT.

The V and J genes are TRBV15 and TRBJ2-7; weak D call: TRBD2 (5 bases). There are 13 residues in the CDR3. CDR1 and CDR2 from the germline V gene are LNHNV and YYDKDF (reference sequence). V lost 8 bases, J lost 0 bases, and 11 bases lay in between. Here the CDR3 reads CATARANSYEQYF. CDR3 bases: TGTGCCACCGCGCGGGCGAACTCCTACGAGCAGTACTTC.

V and J are TRBV4-1 and TRBJ1-3; a weak D match, TRBD1 (6 bases). Per germline, CDR1 MGHRA and CDR2 YSYEKL. Between the trimmed V and J ends, which lost 0 bases and 3 bases, there was a span of 21 bases. CDR3 length: 19 residues. CDR3: CASSQDGRTIAGDGNTIYF. CDR3 nucleotides: TGCGCCAGCAGCCAAGATGGTCGGACTATAGCAGGGGATGGAAACACCATATATTTT.

The chain recombines TRBV29-1 with TRBJ1-4, with a possible D match to TRBD1 (5 bases). The CDR3 totals 17 residues. CDR1 and CDR2 from the germline V gene are SQVTM and ANQGSEA. V lost 1 base and J lost 2, with 17 bases in between. CDR3 sequence reads: CSVEARGSVGTNEKLFF. Written as DNA, the CDR3 is TGCAGCGTTGAAGCCCGGGGGAGTGTAGGGACTAATGAAAAACTGTTTTTT.

CDR3 protein: CASTEGAGIQYF. CDR3 in DNA: TGTGCCAGCACCGAAGGCGCGGGAATCCAGTACTTC. This chain connects TRBV7-2 to TRBJ2-5; D is possibly TRBD2 (6 bases). Trimming cost V 7 bases and J 10 bases, with 16 bases left between them. CDR1 is SGHTA and CDR2 is FQGNSA in the germline V gene. The CDR3 has 12 residues.

The rearrangement links TRBV12-3 or TRBV12-4 to TRBJ1-2; D may be TRBD1 (5 bases). This CDR3 has 14 residues. V was cut by 5 bases and J by 8 bases, with 18 bases left in between. CDR3 DNA sequence: TGTGCCAGCAGTCCGACCTCTCAGGGTGGAGGCTACACCTTC. Translating it yields CASSPTSQGGGYTF.